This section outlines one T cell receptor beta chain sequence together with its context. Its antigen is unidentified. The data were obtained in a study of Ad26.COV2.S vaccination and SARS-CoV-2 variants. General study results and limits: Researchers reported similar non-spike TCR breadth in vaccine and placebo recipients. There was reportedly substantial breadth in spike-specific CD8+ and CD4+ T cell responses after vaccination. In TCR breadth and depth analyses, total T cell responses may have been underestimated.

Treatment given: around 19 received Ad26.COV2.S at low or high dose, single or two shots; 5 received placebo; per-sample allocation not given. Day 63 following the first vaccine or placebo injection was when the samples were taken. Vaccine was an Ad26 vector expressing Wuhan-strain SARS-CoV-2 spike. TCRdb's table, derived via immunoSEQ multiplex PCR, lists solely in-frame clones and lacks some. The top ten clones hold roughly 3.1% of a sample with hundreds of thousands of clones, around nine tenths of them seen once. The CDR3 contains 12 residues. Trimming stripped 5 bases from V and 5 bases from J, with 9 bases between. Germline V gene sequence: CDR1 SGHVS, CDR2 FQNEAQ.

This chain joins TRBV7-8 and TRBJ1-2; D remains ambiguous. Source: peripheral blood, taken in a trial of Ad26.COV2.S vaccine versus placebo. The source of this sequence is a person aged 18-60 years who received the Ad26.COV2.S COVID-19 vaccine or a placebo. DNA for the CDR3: TGTGCCAGCAGCAAGCAGGAGTATGGCTACACCTTC. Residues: CASSKQEYGYTF. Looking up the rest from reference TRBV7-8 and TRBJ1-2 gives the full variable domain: GAGVSQSPRYKVAKRGQDVALRCDPISGHVSLFWYQQALGQGPEFLTYFQNEAQLDKSGLPSDRFFAERPEGSVSTLKIQRTQQEDSAVYLCASSKQEYGYTFGSGTRLTVV.